This TCR beta chain was documented in a study of somatic mutations in cytotoxic T cells in rheumatoid arthritis. For the study at large: Nearly 100% purity was obtained when some V beta antibody-stained T-cell populations were flow-sorted; these included V beta1+ cells sequenced for TCRB.

Method: immunoSEQ multiplex PCR; TCRdb's copy keeps in-frame clones and lacks some. The sample lists roughly 16,000 clones; 70% to 85% were seen once. V lost 1 base and J 1 base, leaving 10 bases between the germline ends. The CDR3 consists of 15 residues. Per germline, CDR1 KGHSH and CDR2 LQKENI. The receptor comes from an adult with rheumatoid arthritis. This chain links TRBV18 with TRBJ1-1; tentatively, D is TRBD1 (6 bases). The source material was CD8+ T cells sorted from blood. This chain's CDR3 is CASSPQAQGNTEAFF. The CDR3 DNA sequence: TGTGCCAGCTCACCACAGGCACAGGGGAACACTGAAGCTTTCTTT.